The clone carrying this T cell receptor beta chain appeared once. Its antigen is unidentified. The junction differs from germline at one of its ends, possibly a read error. Indicated treatment: oral pan-JAK inhibitor, 5-10 mg twice daily. Alopecia areata patients gave lesional scalp punch biopsies and peripheral blood samples. This entry is derived from a study of CD8+ T cells in alopecia areata. Study-level findings and limits: With just one nonresponder, it is still uncertain whether baseline CD8+ expansion relates to response. Many expanded lesional clones persisted during tofacitinib (in both scalp and blood). Among the 100 top clones, expanded CD8+ clones, like scalp clonality, were significantly decreased by tofacitinib.

Extracted from the samples, RNA was reverse transcribed into cDNA to serve as the sequencing template. Produced via immunoSEQ multiplex PCR; TCRdb's table is partial and in-frame only. The table records hundreds of thousands of clones, about 62% of them present only once. Per germline, CDR1 KGHSH and CDR2 LQKENI. The CDR3 spans 13 residues. V and J are TRBV18 and TRBJ1-2; D remains ambiguous. The source of this sequence is a human donor with alopecia areata. Sequencing was performed on CD4+ T cells sorted from blood, taken at approximately week 51, from a patient treated with tofacitinib. Written as DNA, the CDR3 is TGTGCCAGCTCGCCACCGAGCGGCGGGGGCTACACCTTC. It codes for CASSPPSGGGYTF.